What follows are 10 T cell receptor beta chains derived from one specimen sequenced in a study of CD4 and CD8 cells across lung adenocarcinoma regions. TCRdb re-called the PCR reads through MiXCR, storing one row per CDR3 protein. Of about 3,000 distinct CDR3 sequences in the sample, 64% were seen once. The specimen was CD4+ T cells from the margin of a lung tumor. These receptor sequences come from a female donor with lung adenocarcinoma. The CD4 and CD8 labels of this study may be unreliable.

In its sample, this clonotype was seen a few times. The chain recombines TRBV7-2 with TRBJ2-7, with D perhaps TRBD2 (6 bases). V was trimmed by 1 base and J by 2 bases, leaving 12 bases between them. Germline values: CDR1 SGHTA, CDR2 FQGNSA. This CDR3 is 15 amino acids long. The CDR3 DNA follows: TGTGCCAGCAGCTTAGTACGGGACTTAGCCTACGAGCAGTACTTC. It is translated as CASSLVRDLAYEQYF.

The chain employs TRBV5-1 and TRBJ2-1, with TRBD2 matching over 11 bases. The CDR3 loop spans 16 amino acids. Germline V gene lookup returns CDR1 SGHRS and CDR2 YFSETQ. Trimming at V came to 2 bases and at J to 6 bases, leaving 7 bases not matched to a gene. For the CDR3, the DNA is TGCGCCAGCAGCTTCTTAGCGGGAGGGTACGGCAATGAGCAGTTCTTC. This sequence encodes CASSFLAGGYGNEQFF.

This clonotype turned up a few times. The J gene is TRBJ2-1, the V gene TRBV6-5; the match to TRBD2 covers 12 bases. Trimming took 2 bases from V and 7 from J; bases not matched to a gene: 3. In germline, CDR1 is MNHEY, CDR2 SVGAGI. The CDR3 contains 15 residues. The CDR3 nucleotides read TGTGCCAGCAGTTACGATACTAGCGGGAGGAATGAGCAGTTCTTC. Protein: CASSYDTSGRNEQFF.

The chain joins TRBV7-2 to TRBJ2-6, with D possibly being TRBD2 (5 bases). TRBJ2-7 matches the DNA end more closely, so the J call is doubtful. Per the germline V gene, CDR1 is SGHTA and CDR2 is FQGNSA. The CDR3 is made up of 13 amino acids. DNA for the CDR3: TGTGCCAGCAGCCCCAGTGACTACTCCGAGCAGTACTTC. This translates into CASSPSDYSEQYF.

The chain carries TRBV6-1 and TRBJ2-7, with a possible D match to TRBD2 (5 bases). This CDR3 is built from 13 residues. Between the trimmed V and J ends, which lost 6 bases and 0 bases, there was a span of 9 bases. CDR1 is MNHNS and CDR2 is SASEGT in the germline V gene. In DNA form, the CDR3 reads TGTGCCAGCAGCCCCCTAGCCTCCTACGAGCAGTACTTC. Translated: CASSPLASYEQYF.

The chain employs TRBV12-3 or TRBV12-4 and TRBJ2-3; D not resolved. This CDR3 is 12 amino acids long. Trimming took 6 bases from V and 7 from J, leaving 11 bases between them. In nucleotides, the CDR3 is TGTGCCAGCAGCCCGTTATCCTATACGCAGTATTTT. Protein product: CASSPLSYTQYF.

The chain combines TRBV6-1 with TRBJ1-6; D remains ambiguous. The CDR3 has 14 residues. The V gene lost 5 bases and the J gene lost 8 bases, with 13 bases spanning the gap. Germline V gives CDR1 MNHNS, CDR2 SASEGT. DNA of the CDR3: TGTGCCAGCAGTCCAGGTTTTACCGATTCACCCCTCCACTTT. It encodes CASSPGFTDSPLHF.

The chain employs TRBV6-1 and TRBJ2-1, with D perhaps matching TRBD1 or TRBD2 (6 bases each). The CDR3 is made up of 12 amino acids. The V and J ends lost 6 bases and 10 bases respectively, with 13 bases between them. Germline V gene sequence: CDR1 MNHNS, CDR2 SASEGT. The CDR3 reads CASRPGAGEQFF. In DNA, the CDR3 is TGTGCCAGCAGACCGGGGGCAGGCGAGCAGTTCTTC.

V and J are TRBV7-3 and TRBJ2-2, with 7 bases identical to TRBD2. Germline V gives CDR1 SGHTA, CDR2 FQGTGA. CDR3 size: 15 residues. Trimming at V came to 5 bases and at J to 5 bases, leaving 8 bases not matched to a gene. Written as DNA, the CDR3 is TGTGCCAGCAGCCCTCTGGGGGGGGGGACCGGGGAGCTGTTTTTT. This encodes CASSPLGGGTGELFF.

This chain links TRBV6-1 with TRBJ2-4; a weak D match, TRBD1 (5 bases). CDR1 MNHNS and CDR2 SASEGT come from the germline V gene. This CDR3 is 16 amino acids long. V lost 4 bases and J 0 bases, leaving 13 bases between the germline ends. CDR3 sequence reads: CASSVSRVEAKNIQYF. The CDR3 DNA follows: TGTGCCAGCAGTGTAAGCAGGGTCGAAGCCAAAAACATTCAGTACTTC.